Listed below are T cell receptor beta chains from one sample, sequenced in a study of T cell changes during pregnancy in multiple sclerosis. Only in-frame clones appear in the TCRdb table, and some are missing; sequencing was by immunoSEQ multiplex PCR. The sample contains about 5,200 clones, about 80% of which appear only once. The sample here was CD8+ T cells from peripheral blood mononuclear cells, taken in the second trimester of pregnancy. All receptors derive from a female donor in good health, enrolled as a control in a pregnancy study. The CDR3 runs from the conserved cysteine through the conserved F or W. A D gene is named only where the DNA matches it firmly. Part of the rows lack a size; the others show once, few, many or a class for expanded clones.

TRBV7-9	-	-	TRBJ2-7	TGTGCCAGCAGCTTAGGGGGCATGAACTACGAGCAGTACTTC	CASSLGGMNYEQYF
TRBV9	TRBD2	few	TRBJ2-3	TGTGCCAGCACCCTGAGCGGGGGGGCCACAGATACGCAGTATTTT	CASTLSGGATDTQYF
TRBV15	-	-	TRBJ2-5	TGTGCCACCAGCAGGGAATCAGGGGCAGAGACCCAGTACTTC	CATSRESGAETQYF
TRBV11-3	-	few	TRBJ2-6	TGTGCCAGCAGCCCACCCACAGGGTCTGGGGCCAACGTCCTGACTTTC	CASSPPTGSGANVLTF
TRBV5-5	-	-	TRBJ1-4	TGTGCCAGCAGCCATGGACAGTCAACTAATGAAAAACTGTTTTTT	CASSHGQSTNEKLFF
TRBV11-2	TRBD2	-	TRBJ2-5	TGTGCCAGCAGCTCCGGGACTAGCGGATTCCAAGAGACCCAGTACTTC	CASSSGTSGFQETQYF
TRBV5-6	-	once	TRBJ2-5	TGTGCCAGCAGCTTGAGTAGAGAAGAGACCCAGTACTTC	CASSLSREETQYF
TRBV4-3	TRBD2	few	TRBJ2-1	TGCGCCAGCAGCCGAACCGGGACTAGCGGTTTCGATGAGCAGTTCTTC	CASSRTGTSGFDEQFF
TRBV27	TRBD2	-	TRBJ2-7	TGTGCCAGCAGTCCGGGACTAGCGGGCTACGAGCAGTACTTC	CASSPGLAGYEQYF
TRBV6-1	-	-	TRBJ1-2	TGTGCCAGCAGTGAAGTAGAGCACTATGGCTACACCTTC	CASSEVEHYGYTF
TRBV28	-	-	TRBJ1-1	TGTGCCAGCAGCCAGTTATGGGGGAGGCAGGCTTCTAGTACTGAAGCTTTCTTT	CASSQLWGRQASSTEAFF
TRBV30	TRBD2	few	TRBJ2-7	TGTGCCTGGAGGAGACTAGCGGGAGATGTGGAAGAGCAGTACTTC	CAWRRLAGDVEEQYF
TRBV7-6	-	medium-sized	TRBJ1-3	TGTGCCAGCAGCTTAGGCGAGACTGGAAACACCATATATTTT	CASSLGETGNTIYF
TRBV9	TRBD1	-	TRBJ2-7	TGTGCCAGCAGCGCCGTGGACAGGGGAGTCGAGGAGCAGTACTTC	CASSAVDRGVEEQYF
TRBV29-1	TRBD1	-	TRBJ2-2	TGCAGCGTTGAAGACAGGGACAGGGGAATTTTCGGGGAGCTGTTTTTT	CSVEDRDRGIFGELFF
TRBV7-9	TRBD1	few	TRBJ1-1	TGTGCCAGCAGCTTAGATAGGCGGACAGGGGTGGCCACTGAAGCTTTCTTT	CASSLDRRTGVATEAFF
TRBV6-5	-	-	TRBJ2-7	TGTGCCAGCAGTTCCCAGCCTGACAGCTCCTACGAGCAGTACTTC	CASSSQPDSSYEQYF
TRBV7-6	TRBD1	-	TRBJ1-5	TGTGCCAGCAGCCCGGGACAGGGGGCGAGCAATCAGCCCCAGCATTTT	CASSPGQGASNQPQHF
TRBV27	-	-	TRBJ1-2	TGTGCCAGCAGTTCCGGCGGTTTCTATGGCTACACCTTC	CASSSGGFYGYTF
TRBV20-1	-	-	TRBJ2-5	TGCAGTGCTAGCCTGGCAGAGACCCAGTACTTC	CSASLAETQYF